This T cell receptor beta chain was documented in a study of Graves' ophthalmopathy and Graves' hyperthyroidism. As for the study in general: Absence of ophthalmopathy within 18 months of follow-up defined stable hyperthyroidism.

Recruitment covered hyperthyroidism patients aged 18 to 65 whose new diagnosis was of under 2 months' duration. Clinical symptoms, serum thyroxine, TRAb, thyroid ultrasound and orbital computed tomography formed the basis of diagnosis. Study-wide results and limits: Blood was where most expanded thyroid clonotypes above 0.001 frequency also turned up.

Germline V gives CDR1 DFQATT, CDR2 SNEGSKA (reference sequence). V lost 6 bases to trimming and J lost 7 bases; unmatched junction nucleotides: 6. This CDR3 contains 14 residues. This clonotype was recorded many times. The antigen remains undetermined. RNA transcripts were the template, and TCR beta CDR3 regions were amplified from them. HTBI primers primed a first-round RT-PCR, and a second-round multiplex PCR followed. TCRdb called the multiplex PCR reads again in MiXCR, with one record for every CDR3 protein. The sample lists about 590,000 distinct CDR3 sequences; less than 45% were seen once. The sequence came from an adult man with Graves' hyperthyroidism. The chain recombines TRBV20-1 with TRBJ1-4; 12 bases match TRBD1. The sequencing sample was made of peripheral blood or thyroid tissue (not recorded which). The DNA for the CDR3 is TGCAGTGCACCCGGGACAGGGGGCCGTGAAAAACTGTTTTTT. It codes for CSAPGTGGREKLFF.